These 2 T cell receptor beta chains originate from one sample sequenced in a study of shared clonotypes between healthy human individuals. TCRdb's table, derived via immunoSEQ multiplex PCR, lists solely in-frame clones and lacks some. The sample contains 2 million to 2.5 million clones, almost 96% of which appear only once. The source material was naive CD4+ T cells sorted from blood. Subset given: CD45RA+ positively selected. The receptors were gathered from a man between 18 and 29 years old in good health.

The CDR3 here is CASSEALMGSHTEAFF. Here the CDR3 DNA reads TGTGCCAGCAGTGAAGCGCTTATGGGGTCCCACACTGAAGCTTTCTTT. The genes are TRBV6-1 and TRBJ1-1; D is unresolved. The germline CDR1 and CDR2 sequences are MNHNS and SASEGT. Deletions cut 0 bases from V and 3 bases from J, with 14 bases between. The CDR3 is 16 amino acids.

The chain recombines TRBV28 with TRBJ1-4, with D tentatively TRBD1 (5 bases). Germline CDR1 is MDHEN and CDR2 is SYDVKM. V lost 6 bases, J lost 7 bases, and 12 bases lay in between. This CDR3 region has 13 residues. CDR3 DNA: TGTGCCAGCAGAACAGGACCTAGTGAAAAACTGTTTTTT. Protein: CASRTGPSEKLFF.